A selection of T cell receptor beta chains follows, all from one sample in a study of OX40 agonist ivuxolimab in advanced cancers. Measured with immunoSEQ multiplex PCR; TCRdb has only the in-frame clones, and not every one. In the table there are under 50,000 clones, about 90% of which are singletons. This specimen consisted of CD4+ or CD8+ T cells sorted from blood, obtained in a trial of the OX40 agonist ivuxolimab. The receptors shown here come from an adult with an advanced solid tumor such as melanoma, head and neck, liver or kidney cancer. Both conserved end residues are part of each CDR3. D genes are given only for firm matches. Some rows have no size entry. The others give once, few or many, or a class for an expanded clone.

>NA|TRBJ2-3|NA|14|TRBV9
CASSGRGRADTQYF
TGTGCCAGCAGCGGCCGGGGCAGGGCAGATACGCAGTATTTT
>NA|TRBJ1-1|NA|14|TRBV5-1
CASSRADSRTEAFF
TGCGCCAGCAGCCGCGCGGACAGTCGGACTGAAGCTTTCTTT
>NA|TRBJ2-1|NA|14|TRBV28
CASSEGDIYNEQFF
TGTGCCAGCAGCGAAGGGGACATCTACAATGAGCAGTTCTTC
>NA|TRBJ1-2|NA|12|TRBV7-9
CASSVRQGRYTF
TGTGCCAGCAGCGTCCGACAAGGAAGATACACCTTC
>NA|TRBJ2-3|TRBD2|16|TRBV7-2
CASSLVAGGSSDTQYF
TGTGCCAGCAGCTTAGTAGCGGGGGGTAGTTCAGATACGCAGTATTTT
>NA|TRBJ1-1|NA|15|TRBV19
CASSAGGSMNTEAFF
TGTGCCAGTAGTGCTGGCGGCAGCATGAACACTGAAGCTTTCTTT
>once|TRBJ1-5|NA|17|TRBV4-2
CASSQVGPLGGNQPQHF
TGTGCCAGCAGCCAAGTTGGTCCGCTGGGCGGCAATCAGCCCCAGCATTTT
>NA|TRBJ2-5|NA|15|TRBV7-6
CASSPDRLRQETQYF
TGTGCCAGCAGCCCCGACAGGCTTAGACAAGAGACCCAGTACTTC
>NA|TRBJ2-5|TRBD1|14|TRBV19
CASSAQGARQTQYF
TGTGCCAGTAGTGCCCAGGGGGCGCGGCAGACCCAGTACTTC
>NA|TRBJ2-5|TRBD2|18|TRBV5-1
CASSKLAGGPPGQETQYF
TGCGCCAGCAGCAAACTAGCGGGAGGGCCGCCGGGCCAAGAGACCCAGTACTTC
>NA|TRBJ2-2|TRBD1|16|TRBV10-2
CASRIGRGPGTGELFF
TGCGCCAGCAGGATCGGCAGGGGGCCTGGCACCGGGGAGCTGTTTTTT
>NA|TRBJ2-3|NA|12|TRBV7-2
CASSSKRDTQYF
TGTGCCAGCAGCTCAAAGCGGGATACGCAGTATTTT
>NA|TRBJ1-1|NA|14|TRBV6-5
CASSYAVANTEAFF
TGTGCCAGCAGTTATGCTGTGGCGAACACTGAAGCTTTCTTT
>NA|TRBJ1-4|NA|16|TRBV9
CATSPGLTATNEKLFF
TGTGCCACCTCCCCTGGACTCACTGCAACTAATGAAAAACTGTTTTTT
>NA|TRBJ2-3|NA|15|TRBV5-4
CASSFRDTSTDTQYF
TGTGCCAGCAGCTTCCGGGACACAAGCACAGATACGCAGTATTTT
>NA|TRBJ1-4|NA|11|TRBV28
CASIRGGKLFF
TGTGCCAGCATCCGGGGTGGAAAACTGTTTTTT
>NA|TRBJ2-5|TRBD1|13|TRBV5-6
CASSNRGQETQYF
TGTGCCAGCAGTAACAGGGGCCAAGAGACCCAGTACTTC
>NA|TRBJ1-4|NA|13|TRBV29-1
CSATATTNEKLFF
TGCAGCGCTACAGCGACAACTAATGAAAAACTGTTTTTT
>NA|TRBJ1-2|NA|16|TRBV4-1
CASSQDRALANYGYTF
TGCGCCAGCAGCCAAGACAGGGCTCTAGCTAACTATGGCTACACCTTC
>NA|TRBJ2-7|NA|13|TRBV11-2
CASSLGGGYEQYF
TGTGCCAGCAGCTTGGGAGGGGGCTACGAGCAGTACTTC
>NA|TRBJ2-5|NA|12|TRBV5-4
CASSLKRETQYF
TGTGCCAGCAGCTTGAAGAGGGAGACCCAGTACTTC
>NA|TRBJ2-4|NA|16|TRBV19
CASSIVPGAAKNIQYF
TGTGCCAGTAGTATAGTTCCGGGAGCAGCCAAAAACATTCAGTACTTC
>NA|TRBJ1-5|TRBD1|15|TRBV5-8
CASSLERGQNQPQHF
TGTGCCAGCAGCTTGGAAAGGGGGCAGAATCAGCCCCAGCATTTT
>NA|TRBJ1-3|NA|16|TRBV18
CASSVARDGSGNTIYF
TGTGCCAGCTCAGTGGCCCGGGACGGCTCTGGAAACACCATATATTTT
>NA|TRBJ2-5|NA|14|TRBV5-4
CASSLGGPSETQYF
TGTGCCAGCAGCTTGGGAGGGCCCTCGGAGACCCAGTACTTC
>NA|TRBJ2-7|NA|14|TRBV5-1
CASRTRSGAYEQYF
TGCGCCAGCAGGACCCGGTCAGGGGCCTACGAGCAGTACTTC
>NA|TRBJ2-3|TRBD2|15|TRBV6-6
CASSNGLDGGDTQYF
TGTGCCAGCAGTAACGGACTAGATGGAGGAGATACGCAGTATTTT
>once|TRBJ2-3|NA|14|TRBV5-6
CASSFSGTPGTQYF
TGTGCCAGCAGTTTCTCCGGGACCCCAGGGACGCAGTATTTT
>NA|TRBJ2-4|NA|14|TRBV5-8
CASSLGLAKNIQYF
TGTGCCAGCAGCTTAGGTCTAGCCAAAAACATTCAGTACTTC
>once|TRBJ1-2|NA|15|TRBV7-3
CASSFSPTDPYGYTF
TGTGCCAGCAGCTTCTCGCCGACGGATCCCTATGGCTACACCTTC
>NA|TRBJ1-2|NA|13|TRBV18
CASSPSRGDGYTF
TGTGCCAGCTCACCTTCACGGGGGGATGGCTACACCTTC
>NA|TRBJ2-1|TRBD2|16|TRBV7-2
CASSLAGLAGGHEQFF
TGTGCCAGCAGCTTAGCGGGACTAGCGGGGGGGCATGAGCAGTTCTTC
>NA|TRBJ2-1|TRBD1|14|TRBV30
CAWNRGGPYNEQFF
TGTGCCTGGAACAGGGGTGGGCCCTACAATGAGCAGTTCTTC
>NA|TRBJ1-2|NA|13|TRBV6-1
CASSETHRDGYTF
TGTGCCAGCAGTGAAACCCACAGGGATGGCTACACCTTC
>NA|TRBJ2-2|TRBD1|16|TRBV14
CASSPRDRASTGELFF
TGTGCCAGCAGCCCTCGGGACAGGGCGAGCACCGGGGAGCTGTTTTTT
>NA|TRBJ1-5|NA|13|TRBV19
CASRWDSNQPQHF
TGTGCCAGTAGGTGGGATAGCAATCAGCCCCAGCATTTT
>few|TRBJ1-5|NA|13|TRBV4-1
CASSLQANQPQHF
TGCGCCAGCAGCCTTCAGGCGAATCAGCCCCAGCATTTT
>NA|TRBJ1-5|NA|12|TRBV6-6
CASKAASQPQHF
TGTGCCAGCAAGGCAGCCTCGCAGCCCCAGCATTTT
>NA|TRBJ1-6|NA|15|TRBV4-3
CASSQQGPWDSPLHF
TGCGCCAGCAGCCAACAGGGGCCTTGGGATTCACCCCTCCACTTT
>NA|TRBJ1-5|TRBD1|14|TRBV14
CASSLDRDNQPQHF
TGTGCCAGCAGCCTCGACAGGGACAATCAGCCCCAGCATTTT
>NA|TRBJ2-3|NA|14|TRBV9
CASSVWGSGDTQYF
TGTGCCAGCAGCGTCTGGGGAAGCGGGGATACGCAGTATTTT
>NA|TRBJ1-2|TRBD1|14|TRBV28
CASSFSGGNYGYTF
TGTGCCAGCAGTTTTTCAGGGGGTAACTATGGCTACACCTTC
>NA|TRBJ1-2|NA|13|TRBV2
CASSEVLGYGYTF
TGTGCCAGCAGTGAAGTTCTGGGGTATGGCTACACCTTC
>NA|TRBJ1-1|NA|14|TRBV7-9
CASSSQGGGTEAFF
TGTGCCAGCAGCTCACAGGGAGGAGGAACTGAAGCTTTCTTT